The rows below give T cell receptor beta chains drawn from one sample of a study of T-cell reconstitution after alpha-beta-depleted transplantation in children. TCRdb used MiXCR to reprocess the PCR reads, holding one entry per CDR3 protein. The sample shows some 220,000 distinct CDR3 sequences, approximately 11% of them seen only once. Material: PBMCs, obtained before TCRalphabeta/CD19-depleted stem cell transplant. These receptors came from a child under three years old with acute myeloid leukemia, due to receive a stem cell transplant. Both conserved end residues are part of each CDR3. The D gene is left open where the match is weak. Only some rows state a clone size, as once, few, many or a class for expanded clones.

CASSLNSNQPQHF TGTGCCAGCAGTTTAAACAGCAATCAGCCCCAGCATTTT many TRBV7-9 . TRBJ1-5
CASSIETGRANQPQHF TGTGCCAGTAGTATAGAGACAGGGAGGGCCAATCAGCCCCAGCATTTT few TRBV19 TRBD1 TRBJ1-5
CASSRGDFGQPQHF TGTGCCAGCAGTCGAGGGGATTTCGGGCAGCCCCAGCATTTT many TRBV28 . TRBJ1-5
CASSLGHYNEQFF TGTGCCAGCAGCTTGGGGCACTACAATGAGCAGTTCTTC many TRBV5-8 . TRBJ2-1
CASSQGTDTQYF TGTGCCAGCAGCCAAGGTACAGATACGCAGTATTTT many TRBV3-1 . TRBJ2-3
CASRMDRAGGSTDTQYF TGTGCCAGCAGGATGGACAGGGCGGGCGGTAGCACAGATACGCAGTATTTT . TRBV3-1 TRBD1 TRBJ2-3
CATSREGGGYQQYF TGTGCCACCAGCAGAGAAGGAGGAGGATACCAGCAGTACTTC many TRBV15 . TRBJ2-7
CASTRAFRNTEAFF TGTGCCAGCACTAGGGCCTTCCGCAACACTGAAGCTTTCTTT many TRBV2 . TRBJ1-1
CSARFSGSPTDTQYF TGCAGTGCTAGATTTAGCGGGAGCCCCACAGATACGCAGTATTTT many TRBV20-1 TRBD2 TRBJ2-3
CASSSIATRKITQYF TGTGCCAGCAGTAGTATAGCCACCCGGAAGATAACGCAGTATTTT many TRBV27 . TRBJ2-3
CASTPGSSYEQYF TGTGCCAGCACCCCGGGGAGCTCCTACGAGCAGTACTTC many TRBV6-1 . TRBJ2-7
CASSRNPGTSGRTDTQYF TGTGCCAGCAGCCGGAACCCCGGGACTAGCGGCCGCACAGATACGCAGTATTTT . TRBV5-5 TRBD2 TRBJ2-3
CSVEDRGLRRNTIYF TGCAGCGTTGAAGACAGGGGGCTTAGAAGAAACACCATATATTTT many TRBV29-1 TRBD1 TRBJ1-3
CASSLVGPGNQPQHF TGTGCCAGCAGCTTAGTGGGGCCGGGGAATCAGCCCCAGCATTTT many TRBV7-2 . TRBJ1-5
CASSGAGGQYF TGTGCCAGTAGTGGTGCGGGAGGGCAGTACTTC . TRBV19 TRBD2 TRBJ2-7
CASSPRVGTDTQYF TGTGCCAGCAGCCCGAGGGTGGGGACAGATACGCAGTATTTT many TRBV7-2 . TRBJ2-3
CASSPGTRYQPQHF TGTGCCAGTAGTCCAGGGACAAGATATCAGCCCCAGCATTTT . TRBV19 . TRBJ1-5
CASSLAGTGDYNEQFF TGCGCCAGCAGCTTGGCCGGGACAGGGGACTACAATGAGCAGTTCTTC many TRBV5-1 TRBD1 TRBJ2-1
CASSSDSLAKNIQYF TGTGCCAGCAGCTCGGACAGTTTAGCCAAAAACATTCAGTACTTC many TRBV7-2 . TRBJ2-4
CASSLARGWEQYF TGTGCCAGCAGTTTAGCGAGAGGGTGGGAGCAGTACTTC many TRBV12-3/TRBV12-4 . TRBJ2-7
CASSPPWGKTDNYGYTF TGTGCCAGCAGCCCCCCCTGGGGGAAGACTGATAACTATGGCTACACCTTC many TRBV28 . TRBJ1-2
CASDSRGLGTEAFF TGTGCCAGCGATAGCAGGGGATTGGGGACTGAAGCTTTCTTT . TRBV11-2 . TRBJ1-1
CASSFWQGGSPLHF TGTGCCAGCAGCTTTTGGCAGGGGGGTTCACCCCTCCACTTT many TRBV7-9 TRBD1 TRBJ1-6
CASSLAGGYYEQYF TGTGCCAGCAGTTTAGCGGGAGGGTATTACGAGCAGTACTTC many TRBV6-5 TRBD2 TRBJ2-7
CSARGGVARNEQFF TGCAGCGCGCGGGGCGGAGTGGCTAGGAATGAGCAGTTCTTC many TRBV29-1 . TRBJ2-1
CASSLRLAGMAYNEQFF TGTGCCAGCAGCTTAAGACTAGCGGGAATGGCCTACAATGAGCAGTTCTTC few TRBV7-8 TRBD2 TRBJ2-1
CASSATGLAKNIQYF TGCGCCAGCAGCGCGACAGGATTAGCCAAAAACATTCAGTACTTC many TRBV4-1 . TRBJ2-4
CGVRGSTGSSTAGELFF TGCGGCGTTCGGGGCTCCACAGGCTCTAGTACCGCCGGGGAGCTGTTTTTT . TRBV29-1 . TRBJ2-2
CASSLAKNIQYF TGTGCCAGCAGTTTAGCCAAAAACATTCAGTACTTC many TRBV28 . TRBJ2-4
CASSFRGQTPDTQYF TGTGCCAGCAGCTTCCGCGGACAAACACCAGATACGCAGTATTTT many TRBV7-2 . TRBJ2-3
CASQEYSNQPQHF TGTGCCTCACAGGAATATAGCAATCAGCCCCAGCATTTT many TRBV7-2 . TRBJ1-5
CASSEGDRAYF TGCGCCAGCAGTGAGGGTGACAGGGCGTACTTC many TRBV10-2 TRBD1 TRBJ2-7
CSARASPWDTEAFF TGCAGTGCTAGGGCTTCTCCCTGGGACACTGAAGCTTTCTTT many TRBV20-1 . TRBJ1-1
CASSELSGTGEKLFF TGTGCCAGCAGTGAATTGTCCGGGACAGGGGAAAAACTGTTTTTT many TRBV2 TRBD1 TRBJ1-4
CASSLWDTGELFF TGTGCCAGCAGTTTATGGGACACCGGGGAGCTGTTTTTT many TRBV28 . TRBJ2-2